These 2 T cell receptor beta chains share one sample of origin, sequenced in a study of response to subunit inactivated influenza vaccine. TCRdb reprocessed the RT-PCR reads via MiXCR and lists one record per CDR3 protein. This repertoire shows around 570,000 distinct CDR3 sequences, around 11% found once; its top ten account for approximately 11%. These data also formed part of another study, on T cells expressing NK-cell markers. This second study notes: TCR beta cDNA was made by 5'RACE template switching with UMIs.

Sequencing was performed on PBMCs from blood, taken on the day of vaccination. The source is a man over 45 who received an inactivated influenza vaccine.

The chain is built from TRBV7-2 and TRBJ2-3, with D unresolved. V lost 3 bases and J lost 6, with 7 bases in between. This CDR3 has 12 amino acids. Germline-derived CDR1 and CDR2 are SGHTA and FQGNSA. CDR3 residues: CASSFFRDTQYF. DNA of the CDR3: TGTGCCAGCAGCTTCTTCCGTGATACGCAGTATTTT.

This clonotype was seen a handful of times. This chain's CDR3 is CASSSYTSGSGDEQFF. DNA of the CDR3: TGTGCCAGCAGTAGTTATACTAGCGGGAGTGGTGATGAGCAGTTCTTC. The V gene is TRBV12-3 or TRBV12-4, the J gene TRBJ2-1, with 11 bases that match TRBD2. V lost 5 bases, J lost 8 bases, and 11 bases stayed unmatched. The CDR3 sequence is 16 residues long.